A selection of T cell receptor beta chains follows, all from one sample in a study of control samples from healthy donors and cancer patients. Data came from immunoSEQ multiplex PCR; TCRdb stores just in-frame clones and leaves some out. The data show some 170,000 clones, around 94% seen once. Sequencing was done on a sample of PBMCs. The receptors originated from a man in his 60s with colorectal cancer. Both conserved end residues are part of each CDR3. Each record gives: J gene, D gene, clone size, V gene, CDR3 protein, CDR3 DNA. D genes are given only for firm matches. A clone size is listed for some rows: how often the clone was seen (once, few, many), or a class if it is expanded.

TRBJ1-2 - - TRBV19 CASSIVGNYGYTF TGTGCCAGTAGTATAGTGGGGAACTATGGCTACACCTTC
TRBJ1-1 TRBD1 - TRBV7-9 CASSPETGWAFF TGTGCCAGCAGCCCCGAGACAGGGTGGGCTTTCTTT
TRBJ2-1 - - TRBV11-2 CASTGVADYNEQFF TGTGCCAGCACCGGGGTAGCAGATTACAATGAGCAGTTCTTC
TRBJ1-5 - - TRBV5-6 CASSFKATPEWNQPQHF TGTGCCAGCAGCTTCAAGGCCACCCCGGAGTGGAATCAGCCCCAGCATTTT
TRBJ2-1 - - TRBV5-4 CASSLGGSASYNEQFF TGTGCCAGCAGCTTGGGGGGCAGCGCCTCCTACAATGAGCAGTTCTTC
TRBJ1-2 - - TRBV30 CAWSVLGVGGYTF TGTGCCTGGAGTGTATTGGGGGTAGGAGGCTACACCTTC
TRBJ2-7 TRBD1 - TRBV10-1 CASSPGTALDYEQYF TGCGCCAGCAGTCCTGGGACAGCCCTGGACTACGAGCAGTACTTC
TRBJ1-1 - once TRBV19 CASRSGGEDTEAFF TGTGCCAGTAGGTCTGGGGGCGAGGACACTGAAGCTTTCTTT
TRBJ1-1 TRBD1 - TRBV18 CASSPTSGAGGAAEAFF TGTGCCAGCTCACCGACTTCAGGGGCAGGGGGAGCAGCTGAAGCTTTCTTT
TRBJ2-7 TRBD1 - TRBV19 CASSSPRGPPYEQYF TGTGCCAGTAGTTCGCCCAGGGGGCCCCCCTACGAGCAGTACTTC
TRBJ2-1 - - TRBV4-1 CASSQYRGRNEQFF TGCGCCAGCAGCCAATACCGGGGTCGGAATGAGCAGTTCTTC
TRBJ2-3 - - TRBV4-1 CASSPRDFTDTQYF TGCGCCAGCAGCCCCAGGGACTTCACAGATACGCAGTATTTT
TRBJ2-7 TRBD1 - TRBV4-3 CASSQRTGTGVSEQYF TGCGCCAGCAGCCAGCGCACCGGGACAGGGGTCTCCGAGCAGTACTTC
TRBJ2-6 - - TRBV4-3 CASKGGAGANVLTF TGCGCCAGCAAAGGGGGGGCTGGGGCCAACGTCCTGACTTTC
TRBJ2-3 - - TRBV25-1 CASSPVQGITDTQYF TGTGCCAGCAGCCCCGTCCAGGGTATCACAGATACGCAGTATTTT
TRBJ1-6 TRBD1 - TRBV7-8 CASSRQGPNSPLHF TGTGCCAGCAGCCGACAGGGCCCAAATTCACCCCTCCACTTT
TRBJ1-2 - - TRBV27 CASSFTATYGYTF TGTGCCAGCAGTTTTACAGCCACCTATGGCTACACCTTC
TRBJ2-3 TRBD1 - TRBV24-1 CATSDSPGGEDTQYF TGTGCCACCAGTGATTCACCAGGGGGTGAAGATACGCAGTATTTT
TRBJ2-1 TRBD2 - TRBV3-1/TRBV3-2 CASSQDTASGLYNEQFF TGTGCCAGCAGCCAAGATACGGCTAGCGGTCTCTACAATGAGCAGTTCTTC
TRBJ1-1 TRBD1 - TRBV6-5 CASSRPGGMNTEAFF TGTGCCAGCAGTCGTCCAGGGGGAATGAACACTGAAGCTTTCTTT
TRBJ1-2 - - TRBV24-1 CATSRTNYGYTF TGTGCCACCAGTAGGACTAACTATGGCTACACCTTC
TRBJ1-1 TRBD1 - TRBV10-3 CAISPGQGTEAFF TGTGCCATCAGCCCGGGACAGGGGACTGAAGCTTTCTTT
TRBJ2-1 TRBD2 - TRBV18 CASSPQTSGGGNEQFF TGTGCCAGCTCACCACAGACTAGCGGGGGGGGTAATGAGCAGTTCTTC
TRBJ1-1 TRBD1 - TRBV6-2/TRBV6-3 CASSPTTGGLLLPTEAFF TGTGCCAGCAGCCCCACGACAGGGGGCTTGTTATTACCCACTGAAGCTTTCTTT
TRBJ2-1 TRBD2 - TRBV5-4 CASSSSGLFNEQFF TGTGCCAGCAGTTCTAGCGGGCTATTCAATGAGCAGTTCTTC
TRBJ1-2 - - TRBV19 CASSIDRPNHGYTF TGTGCCAGTAGTATCGACAGGCCAAACCATGGCTACACCTTC
TRBJ1-4 - few TRBV11-2 CASSLDSSLRHEKLFF TGTGCCAGCAGCTTAGATTCGTCCCTTCGTCATGAAAAACTGTTTTTT
TRBJ2-1 TRBD2 - TRBV18 CASSPLSGGANEQFF TGTGCCAGCTCACCACTAAGCGGGGGGGCTAATGAGCAGTTCTTC
TRBJ2-4 - - TRBV7-9 CASSTGTGGENIQYF TGTGCCAGCAGCACTGGGACCGGGGGTGAAAACATTCAGTACTTC
TRBJ1-1 - - TRBV18 CASSPPAGVNTEAFF TGTGCCAGCTCACCACCGGCAGGGGTGAACACTGAAGCTTTCTTT
TRBJ2-2 - - TRBV10-3 CASLPEAWPGELFF TGTGCCAGCCTGCCAGAAGCCTGGCCCGGGGAGCTGTTTTTT
TRBJ2-1 TRBD1 - TRBV29-1 CSAWTGSGEQFF TGCAGCGCCTGGACAGGGTCTGGTGAGCAGTTCTTC
TRBJ2-2 TRBD1 - TRBV27 CASSSGTGQDTGELFF TGTGCCAGCAGTTCCGGGACAGGGCAAGACACCGGGGAGCTGTTTTTT
TRBJ1-2 - - TRBV20-1 CSAYRDYGYTF TGCAGTGCTTATCGGGACTATGGCTACACCTTC
TRBJ2-1 - - TRBV7-9 CASRGQSSYNEQFF TGTGCCAGCCGGGGGCAGTCCTCCTACAATGAGCAGTTCTTC
TRBJ2-7 - - TRBV6-2/TRBV6-3 CASSWAGSYEQYF TGTGCCAGCAGTTGGGCGGGTTCCTACGAGCAGTACTTC
TRBJ1-5 - - TRBV6-6 CASTEAPLGPQHF TGTGCCAGCACCGAGGCCCCTCTGGGGCCCCAGCATTTT
TRBJ1-2 - once TRBV6-5 CASIPSGQNYGYTF TGTGCCAGCATCCCCTCCGGACAGAACTATGGCTACACCTTC
TRBJ2-7 TRBD1 - TRBV11-3 CASSRTGAGEQYF TGTGCCAGCAGCCGGACAGGGGCCGGCGAGCAGTACTTC
TRBJ1-6 - - TRBV28 CASSLLGRGSPLHF TGTGCCAGCAGTTTATTGGGTAGGGGCTCACCCCTCCACTTT
TRBJ1-5 TRBD1 once TRBV4-1 CASSQGTGFHSNQPQHF TGCGCCAGCAGCCAAGGGACAGGGTTTCATAGCAATCAGCCCCAGCATTTT